Listed below are T cell receptor beta chains from one sample, sequenced in a study of cytomegalovirus exposure and HLA in healthy donors. Profiled with immunoSEQ multiplex PCR; TCRdb holds only in-frame clones, not every one. The sample lists 110,000 or so clones, 8.5% to 9% occurring once. Sequenced: PBMCs. These receptors all stem from a woman aged 35 to 49 in good health and CMV-seropositive. Both conserved end residues are part of each CDR3. The order of the fields is CDR3 length, D gene, J gene, clone size, V gene, CDR3 DNA, CDR3 protein. D genes are given only for firm matches. Rows may omit the clone size; those that give it use once, few, many or a size class.

cdr3_length: 13
d_call: .
j_call: TRBJ1-1
clone_size: few
v_call: TRBV18
cdr3_nt: TGTGCCAGCTCACGGGGGGGGGACACTGAAGCTTTCTTT
cdr3_aa: CASSRGGDTEAFF

cdr3_length: 15
d_call: TRBD1
j_call: TRBJ2-5
clone_size: few
v_call: TRBV5-1
cdr3_nt: TGCGCCAGCAGCTTGGGAACAGGGGGTGGGAGGACCCAGTACTTC
cdr3_aa: CASSLGTGGGRTQYF

cdr3_length: 15
d_call: .
j_call: TRBJ2-6
clone_size: .
v_call: TRBV6-1
cdr3_nt: TGTGCCAGCAAAGGGGGACACTCTGGGGCCAACGTCCTGACTTTC
cdr3_aa: CASKGGHSGANVLTF

cdr3_length: 15
d_call: TRBD1
j_call: TRBJ2-7
clone_size: .
v_call: TRBV6-1
cdr3_nt: TGTGCCAGCAGTCGAGGGGGCGGCAGCTCCTACGAGCAGTACTTC
cdr3_aa: CASSRGGGSSYEQYF

cdr3_length: 16
d_call: TRBD1
j_call: TRBJ2-1
clone_size: .
v_call: TRBV6-1
cdr3_nt: TGTGCCAGCAGTGAAGTGGAGACAGGGGGCAACGATGAGCAGTTCTTC
cdr3_aa: CASSEVETGGNDEQFF

cdr3_length: 15
d_call: .
j_call: TRBJ2-7
clone_size: .
v_call: TRBV5-1
cdr3_nt: TGCGCCAGCAGCTTGGTTCTGACATCCTCCTACGAGCAGTACTTC
cdr3_aa: CASSLVLTSSYEQYF

cdr3_length: 14
d_call: .
j_call: TRBJ2-7
clone_size: few
v_call: TRBV9
cdr3_nt: TGTGCCAGCAGCGTAGGCGACAGTACCTACGAGCAGTACTTC
cdr3_aa: CASSVGDSTYEQYF

cdr3_length: 15
d_call: TRBD1
j_call: TRBJ1-1
clone_size: few
v_call: TRBV2
cdr3_nt: TGTGCCAGCAGTGAACAGGGGGCTGGAAACACTGAAGCTTTCTTT
cdr3_aa: CASSEQGAGNTEAFF

cdr3_length: 15
d_call: TRBD1
j_call: TRBJ1-2
clone_size: few
v_call: TRBV7-9
cdr3_nt: TGTGCCAGCACCATAGGATCCCAGGGACAGCTTGGCTACACCTTC
cdr3_aa: CASTIGSQGQLGYTF

cdr3_length: 12
d_call: .
j_call: TRBJ1-1
clone_size: .
v_call: TRBV29-1
cdr3_nt: TGCAGCACCAGGATTGAGAACACTGAAGCTTTCTTT
cdr3_aa: CSTRIENTEAFF

cdr3_length: 15
d_call: .
j_call: TRBJ2-7
clone_size: few
v_call: TRBV14
cdr3_nt: TGTGCCAGCAGCCAATTGGATGCAGGGACCTACGAGCAGTACTTC
cdr3_aa: CASSQLDAGTYEQYF

cdr3_length: 14
d_call: TRBD1
j_call: TRBJ2-7
clone_size: .
v_call: TRBV2
cdr3_nt: TGTGCCAGCAGTGAGGGGGACAGGGGGCACGAGCAGTACTTC
cdr3_aa: CASSEGDRGHEQYF

cdr3_length: 14
d_call: .
j_call: TRBJ2-3
clone_size: few
v_call: TRBV2
cdr3_nt: TGTGCCAGCAGGGACAGTTTAATCACAGATACGCAGTATTTT
cdr3_aa: CASRDSLITDTQYF